This T cell receptor (beta chain) was retrieved from a study of T cells in Graves' hyperthyroidism and ophthalmopathy. RNA transcripts were the template for amplifying TCR beta CDR3 regions. An initial round of RT-PCR targeting the TCR CDR3 relied on the HTBI primer set. TCRdb re-analysed the multiplex PCR reads in MiXCR, keeping a single row per CDR3 protein. Of about 640,000 distinct CDR3 sequences listed, roughly 20% are singletons. The germline V gene has CDR1 MNHEY and CDR2 SMNVEV (reference sequence). This CDR3 is built from 10 residues. Trimming took 8 bases from V and 10 from J, leaving 9 bases between them.

V gene TRBV27 combines with J gene TRBJ2-1; D is ambiguous. This TCR derives from a young man with Graves' ophthalmopathy. The material sequenced was blood. CDR3 sequence: CASGVEEQFF. DNA of the CDR3: TGTGCCAGCGGGGTGGAAGAGCAGTTCTTC.